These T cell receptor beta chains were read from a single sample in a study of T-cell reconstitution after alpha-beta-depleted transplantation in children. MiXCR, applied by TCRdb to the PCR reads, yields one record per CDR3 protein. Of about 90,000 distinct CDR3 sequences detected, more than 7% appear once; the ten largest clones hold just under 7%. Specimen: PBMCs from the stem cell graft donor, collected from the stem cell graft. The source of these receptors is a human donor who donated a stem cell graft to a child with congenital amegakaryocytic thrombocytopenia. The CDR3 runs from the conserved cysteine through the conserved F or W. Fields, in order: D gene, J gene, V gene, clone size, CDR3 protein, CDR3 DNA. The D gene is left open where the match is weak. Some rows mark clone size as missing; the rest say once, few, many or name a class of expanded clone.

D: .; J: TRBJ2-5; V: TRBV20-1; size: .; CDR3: CTARPLRNQETQYF; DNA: TGCACCGCTAGGCCTCTCAGGAACCAAGAGACCCAGTACTTC
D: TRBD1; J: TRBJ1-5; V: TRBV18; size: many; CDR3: CASSRDSKQPQHF; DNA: TGTGCCAGCTCAAGGGACAGCAAACAGCCCCAGCATTTT
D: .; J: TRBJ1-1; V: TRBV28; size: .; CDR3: CASSTNTEAFF; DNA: TGTGCCAGCAGTACTAACACTGAAGCTTTCTTT
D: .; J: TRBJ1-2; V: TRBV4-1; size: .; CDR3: CASSQVGGRTGSSGYTF; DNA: TGCGCCAGCAGCCAAGTGGGGGGTAGAACGGGATCAAGTGGCTACACCTTC
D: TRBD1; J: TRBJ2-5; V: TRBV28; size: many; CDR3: CASSMPPPGTAYEETQYF; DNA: TGTGCCAGCAGTATGCCTCCCCCTGGGACAGCTTACGAAGAGACCCAGTACTTC
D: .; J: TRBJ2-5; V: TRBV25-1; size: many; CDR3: CASSEWGSKETQYF; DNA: TGTGCCAGCAGTGAATGGGGGTCCAAAGAGACCCAGTACTTC
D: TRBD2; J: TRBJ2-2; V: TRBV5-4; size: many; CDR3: CASSLEAGERTGELFF; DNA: TGTGCCAGCAGTTTGGAGGCGGGAGAAAGGACCGGGGAGCTGTTTTTT
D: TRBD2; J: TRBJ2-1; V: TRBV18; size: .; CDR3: CASSPRGLAGVNEQFF; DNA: TGTGCCAGCTCACCACGGGGACTAGCGGGAGTCAATGAGCAGTTCTTC
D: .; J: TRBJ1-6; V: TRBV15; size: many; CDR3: CATRPYGRNSPLHF; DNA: TGTGCCACCAGACCCTATGGGAGAAATTCACCCCTCCACTTT
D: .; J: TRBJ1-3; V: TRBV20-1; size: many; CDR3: CSATGLGGNTIYF; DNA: TGCAGTGCTACAGGGTTAGGTGGAAACACCATATATTTT
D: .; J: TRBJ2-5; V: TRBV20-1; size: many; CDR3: CSARDGTSQETQYF; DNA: TGCAGTGCTAGAGATGGGACGTCCCAAGAGACCCAGTACTTC
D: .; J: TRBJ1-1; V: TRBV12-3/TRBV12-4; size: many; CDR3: CASSRGNTEAFF; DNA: TGTGCCAGCAGCAGGGGTAACACTGAAGCTTTCTTT
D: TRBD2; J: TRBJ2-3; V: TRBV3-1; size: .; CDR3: CATCQDAGGSTDTQYF; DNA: TGTGCCACCTGCCAAGACGCGGGGGGTAGCACAGATACGCAGTATTTT
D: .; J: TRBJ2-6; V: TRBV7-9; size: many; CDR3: CASSSSPSKSSGANVLTF; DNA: TGTGCCAGCAGCTCAAGCCCCTCCAAGAGCTCTGGGGCCAACGTCCTGACTTTC
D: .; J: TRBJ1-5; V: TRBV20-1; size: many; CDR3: CSASDYRQGLGQPQHF; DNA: TGCAGTGCTAGTGATTATCGGCAGGGCCTCGGGCAGCCCCAGCATTTT
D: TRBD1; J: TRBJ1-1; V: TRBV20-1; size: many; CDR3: CSAERTGGSTEAFF; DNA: TGCAGTGCAGAGAGGACAGGGGGGAGCACTGAAGCTTTCTTT
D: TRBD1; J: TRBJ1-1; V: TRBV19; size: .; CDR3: CASSLGQGMNTEAFF; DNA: TGTGCCAGTAGTCTAGGACAGGGGATGAACACTGAAGCTTTCTTT
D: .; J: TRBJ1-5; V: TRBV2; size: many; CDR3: CASSEQGSNQPQHF; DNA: TGTGCCAGCAGTGAACAGGGTAGCAATCAGCCCCAGCATTTT
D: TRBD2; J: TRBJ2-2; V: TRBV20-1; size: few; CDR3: CSAAQAGGPGELFF; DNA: TGCAGTGCCGCCCAGGCGGGAGGACCCGGGGAGCTGTTTTTT
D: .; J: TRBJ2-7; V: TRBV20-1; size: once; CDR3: CSAISGLLRYEQYF; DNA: TGCAGTGCTATCTCGGGACTCCTCCGGTACGAGCAGTACTTC
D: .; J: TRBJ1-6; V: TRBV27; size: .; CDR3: CASSFRINGSPLHF; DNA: TGTGCCAGCAGTTTCCGCATAAATGGTTCACCCCTCCACTTT
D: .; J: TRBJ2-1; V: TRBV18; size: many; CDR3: CASSPRSPPEQFF; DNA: TGTGCCAGCTCACCGAGATCCCCCCCCGAGCAGTTCTTC
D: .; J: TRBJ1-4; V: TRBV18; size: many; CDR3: CASSPPVHEKLFF; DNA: TGTGCCAGCTCACCACCGGTACACGAAAAACTGTTTTTT
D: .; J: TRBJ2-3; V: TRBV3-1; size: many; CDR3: CASRSLGGDTQYF; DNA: TGTGCCAGCAGGTCGCTAGGCGGGGATACGCAGTATTTT
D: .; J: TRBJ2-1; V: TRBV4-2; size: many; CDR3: CASSQEPTRPFDEQFF; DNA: TGTGCCAGCAGCCAAGAGCCTACTCGACCCTTTGATGAGCAGTTCTTC
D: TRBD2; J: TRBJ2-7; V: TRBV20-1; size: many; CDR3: CSARALAVREQYF; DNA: TGCAGTGCTAGAGCACTAGCGGTGCGCGAGCAGTACTTC
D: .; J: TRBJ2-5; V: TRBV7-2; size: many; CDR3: CASSSPPVRETQYF; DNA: TGTGCCAGCAGCTCCCCCCCGGTCCGGGAGACCCAGTACTTC
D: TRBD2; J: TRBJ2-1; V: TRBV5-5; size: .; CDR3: CASSLVLADTNEQFF; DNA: TGTGCCAGCAGCTTGGTTCTAGCGGACACCAATGAGCAGTTCTTC
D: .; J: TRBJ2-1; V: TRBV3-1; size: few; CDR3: CASSQEMAPVVSGGEQFF; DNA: TGTGCCAGCAGCCAAGAGATGGCCCCCGTAGTTTCGGGCGGTGAGCAGTTCTTC
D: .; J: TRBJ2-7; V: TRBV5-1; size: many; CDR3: CASSHPGGPYEQYF; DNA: TGCGCCAGCAGCCACCCAGGAGGACCCTACGAGCAGTACTTC
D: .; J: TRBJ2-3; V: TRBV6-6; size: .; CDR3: CASYVGTTDTQYF; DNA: TGTGCCAGCTACGTGGGGACCACAGATACGCAGTATTTT
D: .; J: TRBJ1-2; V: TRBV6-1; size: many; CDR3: CASSEDPGYGYTF; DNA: TGTGCCAGCAGTGAAGATCCAGGCTATGGCTACACCTTC
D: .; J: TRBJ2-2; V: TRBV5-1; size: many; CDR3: CASSMDSTNTGELFF; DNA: TGCGCCAGCAGCATGGACAGTACTAACACCGGGGAGCTGTTTTTT
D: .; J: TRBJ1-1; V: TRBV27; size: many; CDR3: CASSLSGRLNTEAFF; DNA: TGTGCCAGCAGTTTGTCGGGACGGTTGAACACTGAAGCTTTCTTT
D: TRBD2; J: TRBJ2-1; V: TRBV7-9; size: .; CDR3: CASSSLIAGGTDEQFF; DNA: TGTGCCAGCAGCTCCCTCATTGCGGGAGGTACAGATGAGCAGTTCTTC
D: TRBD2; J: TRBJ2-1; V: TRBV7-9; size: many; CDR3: CASSLGTSGGARWNEQFF; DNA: TGTGCCAGCAGCTTAGGGACTAGCGGGGGGGCCAGGTGGAATGAGCAGTTCTTC
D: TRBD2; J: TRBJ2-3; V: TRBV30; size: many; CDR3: CAWSGVPGLAGDTQYF; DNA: TGTGCCTGGAGTGGTGTACCGGGACTAGCGGGAGATACGCAGTATTTT
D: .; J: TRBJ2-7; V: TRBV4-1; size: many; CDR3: CASSQVQGQGRSEQYF; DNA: TGCGCCAGCAGCCAAGTCCAAGGGCAGGGAAGGAGCGAGCAGTACTTC
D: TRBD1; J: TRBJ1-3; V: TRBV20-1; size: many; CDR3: CSARLRTGNGNTIYF; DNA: TGCAGTGCTAGACTTAGGACAGGGAATGGAAACACCATATATTTT
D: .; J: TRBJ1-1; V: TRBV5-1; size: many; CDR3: CASSLPTRDSEAFF; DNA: TGCGCCAGCAGCTTGCCAACCAGGGACTCTGAAGCTTTCTTT
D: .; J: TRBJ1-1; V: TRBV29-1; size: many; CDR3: CSAYAGLTNTEAFF; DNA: TGCAGCGCTTACGCGGGGCTGACGAACACTGAAGCTTTCTTT
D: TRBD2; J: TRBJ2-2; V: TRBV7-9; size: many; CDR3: CASSPRGREDTGELFF; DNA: TGTGCCAGCAGCCCCCGAGGGCGGGAGGACACCGGGGAGCTGTTTTTT